The source of this TCR beta chain is a study of shared clonotypes between healthy human individuals. Study results and caveats: An effect of sequencing depth on clonotype sharing among donors was expected.

Deep-level settings were used for running the assay. Template amounts of roughly 300 ng DNA, around 31,000 T cell genomes, were employed in unsorted PBMC replicate PCRs. Authors' analysis steps: Junction-only sequences without quality scores came from ImmunoSEQ, so filtering differed. Assay: immunoSEQ multiplex PCR; the TCRdb copy retains only in-frame clones and omits some. V and J calls and clone size follow that table, whereas D and trimming were derived from the DNA. The sample carries fewer than 650,000 clones, roughly 79% recorded once. This clone was recorded once. Its antigen is not identified. From germline, CDR1 is MDHEN and CDR2 SYDVKM. CDR3 size: 14 residues. V was clipped by 6 bases and J by 4 bases, with 16 bases between them.

The material sequenced was PBMCs. The chain combines TRBV28 with TRBJ2-7; TRBD1 might be the D (6 bases). The clonotype originates from a woman in her forties in good health. Some clones in this sample may be carry-over from other donors' samples. CDR3 nucleotides: TGTGCCAGCAGCCCCCACAGGGTAACGTACGAGCAGTACTTC. Translating gives CASSPHRVTYEQYF.